This TCR beta chain was recovered during a study of blood T cell repertoires in COVID-19. Study background: Samples representing acute and convalescent COVID-19 were sourced from the United States, Italy and Spain. The analysed material was cDNA or gDNA that came from T cells, B-cell-depleted T cells, or PBMCs.

Per the original data handling: The authors estimated nucleated cell counts from reference gene primer amplification. Data came from immunoSEQ multiplex PCR; TCRdb stores just in-frame clones and leaves some out. The V and J calls and clone size are taken from that table; D and trimming were inferred from the DNA. The data hold approximately 110,000 clones, with around nine tenths observed a single time. The V gene's germline CDR1 is LNHNV and CDR2 YYDKDF (reference sequence). V lost 0 bases, J lost 12 bases, and 9 bases lay in between. The CDR3 covers 12 residues. The sample consisted of peripheral blood. The chain has TRBV15 and TRBJ2-1; unclear D gene. The clonotype originates from a woman in her 50s with active or convalescent COVID-19. CDR3 sequence reads: CATSRDRVGQFF. CDR3 nucleotides: TGTGCCACCAGCAGAGATCGGGTGGGGCAGTTCTTC.